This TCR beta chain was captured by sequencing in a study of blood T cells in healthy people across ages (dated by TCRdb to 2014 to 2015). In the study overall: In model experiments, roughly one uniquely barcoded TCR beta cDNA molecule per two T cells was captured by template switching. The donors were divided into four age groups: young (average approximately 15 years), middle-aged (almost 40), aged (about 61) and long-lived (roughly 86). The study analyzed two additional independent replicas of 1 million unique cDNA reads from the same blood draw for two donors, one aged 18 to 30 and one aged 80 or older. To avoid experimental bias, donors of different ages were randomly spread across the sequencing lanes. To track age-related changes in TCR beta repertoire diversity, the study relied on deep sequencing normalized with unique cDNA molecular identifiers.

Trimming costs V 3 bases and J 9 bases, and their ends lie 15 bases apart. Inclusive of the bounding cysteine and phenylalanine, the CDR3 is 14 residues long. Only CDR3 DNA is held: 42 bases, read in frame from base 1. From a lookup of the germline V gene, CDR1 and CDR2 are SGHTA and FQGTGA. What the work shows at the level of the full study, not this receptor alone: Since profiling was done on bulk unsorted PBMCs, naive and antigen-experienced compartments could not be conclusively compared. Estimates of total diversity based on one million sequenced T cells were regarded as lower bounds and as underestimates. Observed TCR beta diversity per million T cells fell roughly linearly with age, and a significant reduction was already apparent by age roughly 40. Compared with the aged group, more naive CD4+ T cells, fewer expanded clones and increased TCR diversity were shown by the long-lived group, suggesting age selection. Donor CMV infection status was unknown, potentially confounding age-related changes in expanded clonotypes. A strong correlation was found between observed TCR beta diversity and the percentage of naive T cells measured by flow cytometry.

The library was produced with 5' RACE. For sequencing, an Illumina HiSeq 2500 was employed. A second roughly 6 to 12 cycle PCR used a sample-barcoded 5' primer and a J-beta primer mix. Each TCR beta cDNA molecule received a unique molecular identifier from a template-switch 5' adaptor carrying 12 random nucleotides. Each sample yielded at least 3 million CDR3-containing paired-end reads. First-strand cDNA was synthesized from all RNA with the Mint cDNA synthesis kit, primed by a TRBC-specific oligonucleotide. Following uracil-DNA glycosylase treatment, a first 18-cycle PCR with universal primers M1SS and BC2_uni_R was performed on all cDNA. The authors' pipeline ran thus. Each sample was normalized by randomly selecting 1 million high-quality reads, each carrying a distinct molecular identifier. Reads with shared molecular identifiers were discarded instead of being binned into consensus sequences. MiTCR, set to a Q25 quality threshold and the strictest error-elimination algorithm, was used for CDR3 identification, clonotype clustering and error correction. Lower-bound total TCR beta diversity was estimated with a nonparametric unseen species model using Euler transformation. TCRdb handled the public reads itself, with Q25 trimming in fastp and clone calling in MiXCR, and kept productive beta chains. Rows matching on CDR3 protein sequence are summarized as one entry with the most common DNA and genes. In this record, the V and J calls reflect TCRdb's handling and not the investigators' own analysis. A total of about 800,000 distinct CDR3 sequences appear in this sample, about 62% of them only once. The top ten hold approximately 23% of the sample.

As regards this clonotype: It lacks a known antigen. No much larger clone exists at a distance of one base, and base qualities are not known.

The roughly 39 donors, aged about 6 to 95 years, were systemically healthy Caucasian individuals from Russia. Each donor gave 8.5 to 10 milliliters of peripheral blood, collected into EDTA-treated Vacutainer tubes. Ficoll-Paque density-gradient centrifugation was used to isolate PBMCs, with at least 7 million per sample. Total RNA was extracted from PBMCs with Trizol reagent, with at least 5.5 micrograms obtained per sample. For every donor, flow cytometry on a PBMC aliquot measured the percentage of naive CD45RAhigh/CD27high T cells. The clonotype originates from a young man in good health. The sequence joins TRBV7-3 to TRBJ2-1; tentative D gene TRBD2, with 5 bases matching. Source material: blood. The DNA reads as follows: TGTGCCAGCAGCTTCGATTATCGGGGAACTGAGCAGTTCTTC. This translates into CASSFDYRGTEQFF.